The clone carrying this T cell receptor beta chain was found a few times. Its target is unknown. This entry belongs to a study of cytomegalovirus exposure and HLA in healthy donors. Study-wide context: The roughly 110 validation repertoires were reported in a later analysis to have been generated on the same platform as the approximately 700 first-cohort repertoires.

Findings and caveats of the study: One later analysis, an examination of the approximately 130 validation repertoires, found that first-cohort TCR clusters tended to co-occur in them. There were some public TCRs occurring in many donors, but most TCR sequences were rare. The study flagged roughly 150 TCR beta chains as cytomegalovirus-associated.

The protocol was immunoSEQ multiplex PCR, while the TCRdb copy is restricted to in-frame clones and leaves out a portion. Of around 120,000 clones listed, about 87% are singletons. The CDR3 has 15 amino acids. CDR1 KGHSH and CDR2 LQKENI come from the germline V gene. Trimming pared 4 bases from V and 7 bases from J, leaving 19 bases between. The clonotype comes from a man aged 18 to 30 in good health and CMV-seronegative. The sequenced material came from PBMCs. The V and J genes are TRBV18 and TRBJ1-1, with D tentatively TRBD1 (6 bases). CDR3 residues: CASSLRLTGPIEAFF. CDR3 in DNA: TGTGCCAGCTCACTGCGTTTGACAGGCCCGATTGAAGCTTTCTTT.